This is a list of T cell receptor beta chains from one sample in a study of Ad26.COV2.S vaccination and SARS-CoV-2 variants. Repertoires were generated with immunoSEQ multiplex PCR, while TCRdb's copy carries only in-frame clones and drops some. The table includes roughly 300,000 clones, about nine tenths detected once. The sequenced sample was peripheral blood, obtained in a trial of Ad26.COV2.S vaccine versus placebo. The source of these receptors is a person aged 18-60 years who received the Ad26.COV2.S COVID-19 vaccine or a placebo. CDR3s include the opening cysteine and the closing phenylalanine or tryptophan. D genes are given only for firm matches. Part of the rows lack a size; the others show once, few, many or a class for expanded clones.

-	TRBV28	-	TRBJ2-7	CASSVVGTNEQYF	TGTGCCAGCAGTGTGGTGGGAACTAACGAGCAGTACTTC
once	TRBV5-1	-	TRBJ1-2	CASSLVSRGNYGYTF	TGCGCCAGCAGCTTGGTGTCTCGGGGCAACTATGGCTACACCTTC
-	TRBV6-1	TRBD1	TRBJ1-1	CASSDPGQGATEAFF	TGTGCCAGCAGTGATCCAGGACAGGGCGCGACTGAAGCTTTCTTT
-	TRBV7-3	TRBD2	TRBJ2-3	CASSLLAGGTDTQYF	TGTGCCAGCAGCCTACTAGCGGGGGGCACAGATACGCAGTATTTT
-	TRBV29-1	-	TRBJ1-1	CSVVRGLGTEAFF	TGCAGCGTTGTGCGGGGGCTAGGAACTGAAGCTTTCTTT
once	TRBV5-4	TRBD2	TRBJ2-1	CASSLDIAGVGNEQFF	TGTGCCAGCAGCTTGGACATAGCGGGAGTGGGGAATGAGCAGTTCTTC
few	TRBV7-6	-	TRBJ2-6	CASSLLRDSSGANVLTF	TGTGCCAGCAGCTTACTAAGAGACAGCTCTGGGGCCAACGTCCTGACTTTC
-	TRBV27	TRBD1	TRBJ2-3	CASSLGTGKNTQYF	TGTGCCAGCAGTTTAGGGACAGGGAAGAATACGCAGTATTTT
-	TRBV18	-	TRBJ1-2	CASSPPHSANYGYTF	TGTGCCAGCTCACCACCCCACAGCGCTAACTATGGCTACACCTTC
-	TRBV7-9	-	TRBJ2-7	CASSPPGGRANYEQYF	TGTGCCAGCAGCCCCCCCGGGGGGCGGGCTAACTACGAGCAGTACTTC